A single T cell receptor beta chain is shown here with its context. No antigen is known for it. CEF-cultured naive and memory CD4+ T cell DNA got survey-level sequencing. Some clones are missing from TCRdb's copy, which holds only in-frame ones; the method was immunoSEQ multiplex PCR. The sample records some 40,000 clones, around 85% being singletons. This record belongs to a study of CD4 T cells in relation to SARS-CoV-2 and coronaviruses. Study overall: PBMCs were cultured with antigen for roughly 10 days before TCR beta sequencing.

9.4 x 10^4 or so naive or memory CD4+ cells were cultured with CEF peptides for under twelve days. Germline V CDR1 and CDR2: LGHNA, YNFKEQ. This CDR3 has 16 residues. V lost 6 bases, J lost 1 base, and 18 bases lay in between. The study, taken as a whole, reports: This crossreactivity analysis covered spike protein alone, no other viral proteins.

The J gene is TRBJ1-1, the V gene TRBV4-2; D is perhaps TRBD1 (5 bases). The material sequenced was naive CD4+ T cells from PBMCs, cultured in vitro. This sample's subset: naive CD4+ T cells isolated by negative enrichment. This receptor was identified in an adult with COVID-19. The CDR3 nucleotides are TGTGCCAGCAGAACCAACGTCCAGGGAGAGAACACTGAAGCTTTCTTT. Translating gives CASRTNVQGENTEAFF.